This T cell receptor (beta chain) emerged from a study of tumour-infiltrating T cells in Burkitt lymphoma. Study-level background: Productive clonality predicted overall and progression-free survival.

The CDR3 is 13 residues long. Germline V lookup: CDR1 SQVTM, CDR2 ANQGSEA. V lost 2 bases to trimming and J lost 8 bases, with 15 bases between them. Sequencing used immunoSEQ multiplex PCR; TCRdb keeps in-frame clones, though not all of them. The data contain several thousand clones, 73% of them singletons. Sequenced material: tumor tissue. This clonotype was obtained from a human donor with diffuse large B-cell lymphoma. This chain joins TRBV29-1 and TRBJ1-2; the D gene is possibly TRBD1 (5 bases). As DNA, the CDR3 is TGCAGCGTTGAATGGGGGGGAGGAGGAGGCTACACCTTC. Its translation: CSVEWGGGGGYTF. The variable domain in full, with the rest retrieved from reference TRBV29-1 and TRBJ1-2, is SAVISQKPSRDICQRGTSLTIQCQVDSQVTMMFWYRQQPGQSLTLIATANQGSEATYESGFVIDKFPISRPNLTFSTLTVSNMSPEDSSIYLCSVEWGGGGGYTFGSGTRLTVV.